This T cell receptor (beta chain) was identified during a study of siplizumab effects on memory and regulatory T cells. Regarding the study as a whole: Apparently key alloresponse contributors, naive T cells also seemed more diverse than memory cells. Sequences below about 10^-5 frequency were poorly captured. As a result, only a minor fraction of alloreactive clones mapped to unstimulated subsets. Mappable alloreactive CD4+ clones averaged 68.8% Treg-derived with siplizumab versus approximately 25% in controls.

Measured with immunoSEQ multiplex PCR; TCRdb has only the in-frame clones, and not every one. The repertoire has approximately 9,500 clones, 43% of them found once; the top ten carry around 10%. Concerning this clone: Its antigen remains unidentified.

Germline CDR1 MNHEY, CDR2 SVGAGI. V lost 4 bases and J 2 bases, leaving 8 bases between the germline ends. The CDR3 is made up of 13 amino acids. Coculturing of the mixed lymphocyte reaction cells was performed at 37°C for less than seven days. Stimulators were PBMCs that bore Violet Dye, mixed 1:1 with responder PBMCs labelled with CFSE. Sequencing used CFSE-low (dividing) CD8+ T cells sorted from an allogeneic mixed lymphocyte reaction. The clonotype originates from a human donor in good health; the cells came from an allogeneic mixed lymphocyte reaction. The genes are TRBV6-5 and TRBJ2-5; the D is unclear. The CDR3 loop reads CASSSRQQETQYF. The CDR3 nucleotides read TGTGCCAGCAGTTCCCGTCAGCAAGAGACCCAGTACTTC.